This T cell receptor (beta chain) was profiled in a study of identical twins. Study-level points and caveats: Beta clonotypes that were abundant in cord blood contained fewer insertions, a pattern absent from memory repertoires. Out-of-frame alpha sequences common to twins were enriched for low generation probability.

The V and J ends lost 8 bases and 9 bases respectively, with 16 bases between them. Per germline, CDR1 PRHDT and CDR2 FYEKMQ (reference sequence). The CDR3 loop spans 13 amino acids. Of note for this clonotype: Its antigen is unknown.

A universal primer site came from template switching; cDNA carried unique molecular identifiers. TCRdb re-called the 5' RACE reads through MiXCR, storing one row per CDR3 protein. The sample consists of some 710,000 distinct CDR3 sequences, 5.5% to 6.5% of them appearing once. The TCR sequence derives from a man between 18 and 35 years old in good health. Material for sequencing was naive T cells sorted from blood. The V and J genes are TRBV13 and TRBJ2-2; D may be TRBD1 or TRBD2 (6 bases each). CDR3 DNA: TGTGCCAGCCGCGGGACACTACTCCGGGAGCTGTTTTTT. Translated: CASRGTLLRELFF.